This TCR beta chain was recorded in a study of control samples from healthy donors and cancer patients. This CDR3 spans 16 amino acids. V shed 0 bases and J shed 6 bases, with 14 bases lying between them. CDR1 and CDR2 from the germline V gene are LNHDA and SQIVND (reference sequence). Sequencing used immunoSEQ multiplex PCR; TCRdb keeps in-frame clones, though not all of them. The sample shows about 130,000 clones, roughly 94% of them seen only once. The chain has TRBV19 and TRBJ1-4; D gene uncertain. The receptor was isolated from a man between 60 and 75 years old with colorectal cancer. The source material was PBMCs. CDR3 coding DNA: TGTGCCAGTAGTATAGATTGGGGAACAGCGGATGAAAAACTGTTTTTT. It encodes CASSIDWGTADEKLFF. The whole variable domain, filled in from reference TRBV19 and TRBJ1-4, reads DGGITQSPKYLFRKEGQNVTLSCEQNLNHDAMYWYRQDPGQGLRLIYYSQIVNDFQKGDIAEGYSVSREKKESFPLTVTSAQKNPTAFYLCASSIDWGTADEKLFFGSGTQLSVL.